These 5 T cell receptor beta chains were all obtained from the same sample, sequenced in a study of CD8+ T cells in alopecia areata. RNA extraction and reverse transcription yielded cDNA as sequencing template. Profiled with immunoSEQ multiplex PCR; TCRdb holds only in-frame clones, not every one. The sample has approximately 150,000 clones, about 66% seen once. Sequencing used CD8+ T cells sorted from blood, obtained at week 0. The source is a human donor with alopecia areata.

V is TRBV6-5 and J is TRBJ2-1, with TRBD2 as a possible D gene (5 bases). The V gene's germline CDR1 is MNHEY and CDR2 SVGAGI. V shed 6 bases and J shed 7 bases, with 7 bases lying between them. This CDR3 has 11 amino acids. CDR3 DNA: TGTGCCAGCAGCCGCGGGAATGAGCAGTTCTTC. Translated, it gives CASSRGNEQFF.

V and J are TRBV19 and TRBJ1-1, with D unclear. V lost 7 bases and J 1 base, leaving 4 bases between the germline ends. The length of the CDR3 is 11 residues. Germline lookup yields CDR1 LNHDA and CDR2 SQIVND (reference sequence). This chain's CDR3 is CASMANTEAFF. CDR3 bases: TGTGCCAGTATGGCGAACACTGAAGCTTTCTTT. The whole variable domain, filled in from reference TRBV19 and TRBJ1-1, reads DGGITQSPKYLFRKEGQNVTLSCEQNLNHDAMYWYRQDPGQGLRLIYYSQIVNDFQKGDIAEGYSVSREKKESFPLTVTSAQKNPTAFYLCASMANTEAFFGQGTRLTVV.

The rearrangement joins TRBV30 to TRBJ2-3; D ambiguous. V was cut by 6 bases and J by 2 bases, with 15 bases left in between. The CDR3 is made up of 14 amino acids. The germline gives CDR1 GTSNPN, CDR2 SVGIG (reference sequence). CDR3 nucleotides: TGTGCCTGCTCGGCCAACTTGGACACAGATACGCAGTATTTT. It is translated as CACSANLDTDTQYF.

Here the CDR3 DNA reads TGTGCCACGTGCAACACCGGGACAGGGGGCGCAGGCACTGAAGCTTTCTTT. Translating it yields CATCNTGTGGAGTEAFF. V usage is TRBV2 and J usage is TRBJ1-1; 12 nucleotides match TRBD1. V gave up 10 bases and J gave up 4 bases; unmatched junction bases: 16. The CDR3 runs to 17 residues. Germline loops: CDR1 SNHLY, CDR2 FYNNEI.

The chain couples TRBV4-2 to TRBJ2-6; TRBD1 aligns across 8 bases. The V gene end was trimmed by 2 bases and the J gene end by 2 bases; junction bases not matched to a gene: 8. Germline V CDR1 and CDR2: LGHNA, YNFKEQ. The CDR3 covers 18 residues. Written as DNA, the CDR3 is TGTGCCAGCAGCCAAAACGACAGGGGTTCCGCTGGGGCCAACGTCCTGACTTTC. Translated: CASSQNDRGSAGANVLTF.